These 23 T cell receptor beta chains were sequenced from one sample in a study of blood T cell repertoires in COVID-19. Only in-frame clones appear in the TCRdb table, and some are missing; sequencing was by immunoSEQ multiplex PCR. Of roughly 420,000 clones in the sample, around nine tenths were seen once. Source material: PBMCs or T cells enriched from blood (not recorded which). The source of these receptors is a woman aged 25 to 39 with acute COVID-19.

The gene calls are TRBV3-1 (or the pseudogene TRBV3-2) and TRBJ1-2; TRBD1 matches 12 bases. The CDR3 contains 17 residues. The germline V gene encodes CDR1 LGHDT and CDR2 YNNKEL (reference sequence). The junction had 11 bases not matched to a gene; V was cut back by 5 bases and J by 4 bases. CDR3 amino acids: CASSSRDRGPPSYGYTF. For the CDR3, the DNA is TGTGCCAGCAGCTCCCGGGACAGGGGGCCTCCTAGCTATGGCTACACCTTC.

The V and J genes are TRBV21-1 and TRBJ2-1; TRBD1 was called by the table and not checked on the DNA. TRBV21-1 is noted as a pseudogene. The CDR3 is 16 residues long. The CDR3 nucleotides read TGTGCCAGCAGCAAAGCGAGGGACAGGGCGGACAATGAGCAGTTCTTC. Residues: CASSKARDRADNEQFF.

The rearrangement joins TRBV7-9 to TRBJ1-2; D may be TRBD1 (6 bases). This CDR3 has 17 residues. Between the trimmed V and J ends, which lost 1 base and 5 bases, there was a span of 20 bases. Looked up from germline, CDR1 is SEHNR and CDR2 is FQNEAQ (reference sequence). The CDR3 region has the DNA TGTGCCAGCAGCTTAGTACATACAGGATTTACAGGGTATGGCTACACCTTC. Residues: CASSLVHTGFTGYGYTF.

The rearrangement uses TRBV14 and TRBJ2-3; maybe TRBD1 (6 bases). Per germline, CDR1 SGHDN and CDR2 FVKESK. CDR3 length: 15 amino acids. Trimming removed 4 bases at V and 4 bases at J, with 15 bases between. As DNA, the CDR3 is TGTGCCAGCAGCCGGATCACAGGGTTCGCAGATACGCAGTATTTT. Translated, it gives CASSRITGFADTQYF. The whole variable domain, remainder taken from reference TRBV14 and TRBJ2-3, is EAGVTQFPSHSVIEKGQTVTLRCDPISGHDNLYWYRRVMGKEIKFLLHFVKESKQDESGMPNNRFLAERTGGTYSTLKVQPAELEDSGVYFCASSRITGFADTQYFGPGTRLTVL.

This chain connects TRBV29-1 to TRBJ1-2; D perhaps matches TRBD1 (5 bases). CDR1 and CDR2 from the germline V gene are SQVTM and ANQGSEA. This CDR3 spans 15 amino acids. Trimming cost V 7 bases and J 6 bases, with 24 bases left between them. The CDR3 spells CSASDRVRGENGYTF. In nucleotides, the CDR3 is TGCAGCGCTTCGGACCGGGTTAGGGGTGAGAATGGCTACACCTTC. Variable domain in full (rest from reference TRBV29-1 and TRBJ1-2): SAVISQKPSRDICQRGTSLTIQCQVDSQVTMMFWYRQQPGQSLTLIATANQGSEATYESGFVIDKFPISRPNLTFSTLTVSNMSPEDSSIYLCSASDRVRGENGYTFGSGTRLTVV.

This chain connects TRBV10-1 to TRBJ1-1, with TRBD1 as a possible D gene (6 bases). The germline gives CDR1 WNHNN, CDR2 SYGVQD (reference sequence). The CDR3 sequence is 15 residues long. V lost 6 bases to trimming and J lost 2 bases, with 16 bases between them. CDR3 region: CASRMWTDPNTEAFF. The CDR3 DNA reads TGCGCCAGCAGAATGTGGACAGACCCTAACACTGAAGCTTTCTTT.

The chain is built from TRBV18 and TRBJ1-3, with TRBD1 matching over 9 bases. Trimming took 4 bases from V and 4 from J; bases not matched to a gene: 2. Germline V CDR1 and CDR2: KGHSH, LQKENI. CDR3 size: 14 residues. The CDR3 here is CASSRTGEGNTIYF. CDR3 bases: TGTGCCAGCTCACGGACAGGGGAAGGAAACACCATATATTTT.

This chain uses TRBV18 with TRBJ1-3, with a tentative D call TRBD1 (6 bases). Germline-derived CDR1 and CDR2 are KGHSH and LQKENI. V was cut by 1 base and J by 8 bases, with 6 bases left in between. The CDR3 length is 12 residues. CDR3 amino acids: CASSPQGDTIYF. The CDR3 coding sequence is TGTGCCAGCTCACCACAGGGGGACACCATATATTTT.

The gene calls are TRBV5-4 and TRBJ2-1; no firm D call. Germline loops: CDR1 SGHNT, CDR2 YYREEE (reference sequence). Trimming removed 0 bases at V and 5 bases at J, with 15 bases between. The CDR3 has 16 amino acids. In DNA form, the CDR3 reads TGTGCCAGCAGCTTGGAAGGATCGAGCGCAGACAATGAGCAGTTCTTC. This gives the protein CASSLEGSSADNEQFF.

The chain employs TRBV7-3 and TRBJ1-1; D call uncertain. V was clipped by 5 bases and J by 0 bases, with 7 bases between them. The CDR3 extends over 13 amino acids. The germline gives CDR1 SGHTA, CDR2 FQGTGA. The CDR3 sequence is CASSRSVNTEAFF. CDR3 coding DNA: TGTGCCAGCAGCCGGTCCGTGAACACTGAAGCTTTCTTT.

Remarks on this clone: In the same sample, other DNA sequences code for this CDR3. The CDR3 nucleotides read TGTGCCAGCAGTCCCCGGGACAGAATCTACGAGCAGTACTTC. Amino acids: CASSPRDRIYEQYF. V is TRBV6-6 and J is TRBJ2-7; 7 bases are shared with TRBD1. Looked up from germline, CDR1 is MNHNY and CDR2 is SVGAGI (reference sequence). The CDR3 extends over 14 amino acids. V was pared by 5 bases and J by 3 bases, with 7 bases of the junction left unmatched.

This chain links TRBV24-1 with TRBJ1-4, with D maybe TRBD1 (5 bases). Trimming shortened V by 7 bases and J by 3 bases, and 8 bases separated the two germline ends. From germline, CDR1 is KGHDR and CDR2 SFDVKD. The CDR3 is 13 residues long. The DNA of the CDR3 is TGTGCCACCAGCCGGGACTCTAATGAAAAACTGTTTTTT. It yields the protein CATSRDSNEKLFF.

V gene TRBV30 combines with J gene TRBJ1-3; D is ambiguous. This CDR3 is 14 amino acids long. The V end lost 3 bases, the J end lost 0 bases, and 9 bases lay between the germline ends. Germline V gene sequence: CDR1 GTSNPN, CDR2 SVGIG (reference sequence). CDR3 nucleotides: TGTGCCTGGAGGAGGAGGGCCTCTGGAAACACCATATATTTT. It specifies CAWRRRASGNTIYF.

The chain combines TRBV5-1 with TRBJ2-7, with a possible D match to TRBD2 (5 bases). Germline V CDR1 and CDR2: SGHRS, YFSETQ. The CDR3 consists of 14 residues. Trimming took off 1 base at V and 6 bases at J, with 14 bases between the two ends. This CDR3 is CASSLRGFDSEQYF. The CDR3 DNA reads as TGCGCCAGCAGCTTGCGAGGGTTCGATTCCGAGCAGTACTTC.

The chain joins TRBV3-1 (or the pseudogene TRBV3-2) to TRBJ1-2, with 9 bases aligning to TRBD1. The CDR3 length is 14 residues. The germline CDR1 and CDR2 sequences are LGHDT and YNNKEL (reference sequence). Trimming removed 4 bases from V and 2 bases from J; junction bases left unmatched: 2. CDR3 sequence reads: CASSRGTGNYGYTF. The CDR3 nucleotides are TGTGCCAGCAGCCGCGGGACAGGGAACTATGGCTACACCTTC.

The rearrangement uses TRBV5-5 and TRBJ1-1; perhaps TRBD1 as D (5 bases). V lost 2 bases and J 0 bases, leaving 20 bases between the germline ends. The CDR3 covers 18 residues. Per the germline V gene, CDR1 is SGHKS and CDR2 is YYEKEE (reference sequence). The CDR3 sequence: CASSFGLGEARMNTEAFF. The CDR3 DNA reads as TGTGCCAGCAGCTTCGGTTTAGGGGAAGCACGTATGAACACTGAAGCTTTCTTT.

This clone has only a few counts. The gene calls are TRBV7-3 and TRBJ2-1; 10 bases match TRBD2. J was trimmed by 6 bases and V by 5 bases; bases with no gene match: 7. The CDR3 sequence is 15 residues long. Per the germline V gene, CDR1 is SGHTA and CDR2 is FQGTGA. The CDR3 region is CASSPRLAGANEQFF. Written as DNA, the CDR3 is TGTGCCAGCAGCCCCCGTCTAGCGGGGGCCAATGAGCAGTTCTTC. The full variable domain, completed using reference TRBV7-3 and TRBJ2-1, is GAGVSQTPSNKVTEKGKYVELRCDPISGHTALYWYRQSLGQGPEFLIYFQGTGAADDSGLPNDRFFAVRPEGSVSTLKIQRTERGDSAVYLCASSPRLAGANEQFFGPGTRLTVL.

The J gene is TRBJ2-6, the V gene TRBV23-1; 7 nucleotides agree with TRBD2. TRBV23-1 is labeled an ORF, and its function is uncertain. This CDR3 contains 19 residues. V shed 7 bases, J shed 0 bases, and the junction held 15 bases outside the gene matches. The CDR3 reads CASTPWRGRVSSGANVLTF. CDR3 in DNA: TGCGCCAGCACCCCATGGAGAGGGAGGGTTTCCTCTGGGGCCAACGTCCTGACTTTC.

The chain has TRBV11-2 and TRBJ1-4; D gene uncertain. The CDR3 spans 17 residues. V lost 3 bases to trimming and J lost 0 bases, with 14 bases between them. The germline gives CDR1 SGHAT, CDR2 FQNNGV. The CDR3 sequence is CASSFRFQSSTNEKLFF. DNA of the CDR3: TGTGCCAGCAGCTTTCGTTTCCAGTCATCAACTAATGAAAAACTGTTTTTT.

This chain links TRBV6-2 or TRBV6-3 with TRBJ2-7; 10 bases align to TRBD2. The germline CDR1 and CDR2 sequences are MNHEY and SVGEGT. The J segment lost 3 bases and the V segment lost 6 bases, leaving 5 bases of the junction unmatched. The CDR3 is 14 residues long. The CDR3 loop reads CASSPGTSDYEQYF. The CDR3 nucleotides are TGTGCCAGCAGCCCCGGGACTAGCGACTACGAGCAGTACTTC.

This sequence joins TRBV7-2 and TRBJ2-1; tentative D call: TRBD1 (5 bases). Germline lookup yields CDR1 SGHTA and CDR2 FQGNSA. CDR3 length: 13 amino acids. The V gene lost 1 base and the J gene lost 7 bases, with 8 bases spanning the gap. CDR3 DNA sequence: TGTGCCAGCAGCTTAGAGCACAGGAATGAGCAGTTCTTC. It encodes CASSLEHRNEQFF.

A single count supports this clone. The limits of the CDR3 on the DNA are not certain, so only TCRdb's listed CDR3 is given. The V and J genes are TRBV9 and TRBJ1-4; the D call TRBD1 from the table was never checked on the DNA. 14 amino acids form the CDR3, both terminal residues included. The germline V gene encodes CDR1 SGDLS and CDR2 YYNGEE. The CDR3 protein is CASSVAAGTGGVFF.

V gene TRBV5-6 combines with J gene TRBJ1-2; 9 bases agree with TRBD1. Germline V gene data show CDR1 as SGHDT and CDR2 as YYEEEE. This CDR3 contains 14 residues. The ends lost 6 bases at V and 4 bases at J; junction bases unmatched: 7. In DNA form, the CDR3 reads TGTGCCAGCAAAAGGACAGGGGTGACCTATGGCTACACCTTC. It encodes CASKRTGVTYGYTF.